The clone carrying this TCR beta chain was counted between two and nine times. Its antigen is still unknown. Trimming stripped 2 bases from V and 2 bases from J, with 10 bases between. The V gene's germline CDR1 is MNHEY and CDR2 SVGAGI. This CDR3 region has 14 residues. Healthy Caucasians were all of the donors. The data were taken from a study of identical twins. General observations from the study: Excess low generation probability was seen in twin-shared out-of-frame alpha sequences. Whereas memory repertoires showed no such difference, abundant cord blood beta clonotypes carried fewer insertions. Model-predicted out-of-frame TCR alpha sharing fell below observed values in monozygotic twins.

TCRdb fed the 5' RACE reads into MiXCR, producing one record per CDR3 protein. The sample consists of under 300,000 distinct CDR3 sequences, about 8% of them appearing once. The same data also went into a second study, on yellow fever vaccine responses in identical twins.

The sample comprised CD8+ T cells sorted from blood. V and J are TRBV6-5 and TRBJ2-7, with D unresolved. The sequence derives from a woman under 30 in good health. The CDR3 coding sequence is TGTGCCAGCAGTTACGGCGGCAGCACCTACGAGCAGTACTTC. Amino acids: CASSYGGSTYEQYF.